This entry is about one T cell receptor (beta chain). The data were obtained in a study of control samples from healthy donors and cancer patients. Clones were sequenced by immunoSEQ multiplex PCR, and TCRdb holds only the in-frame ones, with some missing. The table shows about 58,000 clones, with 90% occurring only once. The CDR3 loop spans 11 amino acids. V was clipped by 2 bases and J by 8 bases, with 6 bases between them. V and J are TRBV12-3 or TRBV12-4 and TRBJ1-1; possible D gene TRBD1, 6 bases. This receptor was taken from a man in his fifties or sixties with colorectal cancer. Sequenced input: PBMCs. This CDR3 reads CASSLRGEAFF. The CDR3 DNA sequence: TGTGCCAGCAGTTTAAGGGGGGAAGCTTTCTTT.